This T cell receptor (beta chain) is from a study of T cell repertoires in cytomegalovirus infection (dated by TCRdb to the late 2010s). For the study in its entirety: Donor HLA type was relevant to the analysis, as public TCR beta signatures indicated carriage of CMV infection together with the matching HLA type. The paper as a whole reports these results and caveats: Carriers of CMV infection plus the relevant HLA type were discriminated by the cumulative frequency of public TCR beta family members in the study cohort and in an independent roughly 350-donor cohort. The ex vivo response was dominated by HLA-C-restricted CMV-specific TCR beta clonotypes, which also provided the single most frequent clonotype in two of eight donors.

Regarding this clonotype: The antigen it recognizes is unknown. Per-nucleotide qualities are absent, and no much larger clonotype sits a single base away.

Sequencing was performed on an Illumina HiSeq 1500. TCRdb trimmed public reads at Q25 via fastp, called clones via MiXCR and kept in-frame beta chains. CDR3 protein sequences are deduplicated, and each keeps its most common genes and DNA. Across this sample there are a few hundred thousand distinct CDR3 sequences, with about 17% seen only once. The top ten clonotypes cover around 12% of the sample. Sequences were obtained from PBMCs. The origin of this receptor is a human donor in good health (CMV status not recorded). Some clones in this sample may be carry-over from other donors' samples.

The CDR3 reads CAGKHVEGSEQYF. The bases are TGTGCCGGAAAACACGTAGAGGGGTCCGAGCAGTACTTC. Rearrangement joined TRBV6-6 to TRBJ2-7; the D gene assignment is perhaps TRBD1 or TRBD2, with each matching 5 bases. Trimming at the junction amounts to 11 bases on V and 6 bases on J, and the germline ends lie 20 bases apart. The CDR1 and CDR2 encoded by the germline V gene (reference sequence) are MNHNY and SVGAGI. Reading from cysteine to phenylalanine, the CDR3 counts 13 amino acids. Of all the DNA, just the CDR3 is kept, 39 bases in frame from base 1.